Listed below are T cell receptor beta chains from one sample, sequenced in a study of cytomegalovirus exposure and HLA in healthy donors. TCRdb's copy holds only in-frame clones and misses some; the assay was immunoSEQ multiplex PCR. The top ten clones hold around 3% of a sample with 60,000 to 80,000 clones, around 81% of them seen once. Material: PBMCs. These receptors were collected from a young man in good health and CMV-seronegative. Each CDR3 is given with its conserved first and last residue. A D gene is named only where the DNA matches it firmly. Clone size is stated in some rows and not others, as once, few, many or a class when expanded.

d_call: NA
cdr3_length: 13
v_call: TRBV6-5
clone_size: NA
j_call: TRBJ2-3
cdr3_aa: CASSTQGPDTQYF
cdr3_nt: TGTGCCAGCAGTACCCAGGGTCCAGATACGCAGTATTTT

d_call: NA
cdr3_length: 16
v_call: TRBV9
clone_size: few
j_call: TRBJ2-3
cdr3_aa: CASSPSSKASTDTQYF
cdr3_nt: TGTGCCAGCAGCCCAAGCTCCAAAGCTAGCACAGATACGCAGTATTTT

d_call: NA
cdr3_length: 16
v_call: TRBV5-6
clone_size: NA
j_call: TRBJ2-1
cdr3_aa: CASNSQLGGLRNEQFF
cdr3_nt: TGTGCCAGCAACTCCCAACTCGGCGGCCTCCGCAATGAGCAGTTCTTC

d_call: NA
cdr3_length: 14
v_call: TRBV19
clone_size: NA
j_call: TRBJ1-4
cdr3_aa: CASSIRAAGRELFF
cdr3_nt: TGTGCCAGTAGTATAAGGGCGGCCGGGAGGGAACTGTTTTTT

d_call: TRBD1
cdr3_length: 13
v_call: TRBV7-9
clone_size: NA
j_call: TRBJ1-2
cdr3_aa: CASSWDSDYGYTF
cdr3_nt: TGTGCCAGCAGCTGGGACAGCGACTATGGCTACACCTTC

d_call: TRBD1
cdr3_length: 13
v_call: TRBV2
clone_size: NA
j_call: TRBJ1-4
cdr3_aa: CASTGTGNEKLFF
cdr3_nt: TGTGCCAGCACCGGGACAGGGAATGAAAAACTGTTTTTT

d_call: NA
cdr3_length: 15
v_call: TRBV19
clone_size: few
j_call: TRBJ1-2
cdr3_aa: CASLEQGSSRDGYTF
cdr3_nt: TGTGCCAGTCTGGAACAGGGATCCTCCCGGGATGGCTACACCTTC

d_call: NA
cdr3_length: 15
v_call: TRBV2
clone_size: NA
j_call: TRBJ1-2
cdr3_aa: CASRPLGTRNYGYTF
cdr3_nt: TGTGCCAGCAGGCCTCTCGGGACACGGAACTATGGCTACACCTTC

d_call: NA
cdr3_length: 13
v_call: TRBV9
clone_size: NA
j_call: TRBJ2-5
cdr3_aa: CASSVGQQETQYF
cdr3_nt: TGTGCCAGCAGCGTAGGACAGCAAGAGACCCAGTACTTC

d_call: NA
cdr3_length: 15
v_call: TRBV14
clone_size: NA
j_call: TRBJ2-1
cdr3_aa: CASSRAVFSYNEQFF
cdr3_nt: TGTGCCAGCAGCCGGGCAGTCTTCTCCTACAATGAGCAGTTCTTC

d_call: TRBD1
cdr3_length: 13
v_call: TRBV28
clone_size: NA
j_call: TRBJ1-3
cdr3_aa: CASRDGQGATIYF
cdr3_nt: TGTGCCAGCAGAGACGGACAGGGGGCAACCATATATTTT

d_call: TRBD1
cdr3_length: 15
v_call: TRBV14
clone_size: NA
j_call: TRBJ1-2
cdr3_aa: CASSQGDRRYIGYTF
cdr3_nt: TGTGCCAGCAGCCAAGGGGACAGGAGGTATATTGGCTACACCTTC

d_call: NA
cdr3_length: 16
v_call: TRBV5-1
clone_size: NA
j_call: TRBJ1-3
cdr3_aa: CASSLTQGMPGNTIYF
cdr3_nt: TGCGCCAGCAGCCTCACCCAGGGGATGCCTGGAAACACCATATATTTT

d_call: NA
cdr3_length: 13
v_call: TRBV18
clone_size: NA
j_call: TRBJ1-1
cdr3_aa: CASSPPRLTEAFF
cdr3_nt: TGTGCCAGCTCACCACCCAGGTTGACTGAAGCTTTCTTT

d_call: TRBD1
cdr3_length: 16
v_call: TRBV19
clone_size: NA
j_call: TRBJ1-2
cdr3_aa: CASSIGDRETNYGYTF
cdr3_nt: TGTGCCAGTAGTATAGGGGACAGGGAAACTAACTATGGCTACACCTTC

d_call: NA
cdr3_length: 12
v_call: TRBV6-1
clone_size: NA
j_call: TRBJ2-1
cdr3_aa: CASSARNNEQFF
cdr3_nt: TGTGCCAGCAGTGCGAGAAACAATGAGCAGTTCTTC

d_call: TRBD1
cdr3_length: 14
v_call: TRBV15
clone_size: NA
j_call: TRBJ1-2
cdr3_aa: CATSPGQGNYGYTF
cdr3_nt: TGTGCCACCAGCCCGGGACAGGGGAACTATGGCTACACCTTC

d_call: NA
cdr3_length: 17
v_call: TRBV27
clone_size: NA
j_call: TRBJ2-4
cdr3_aa: CASSVRSVDGQNDIQYF
cdr3_nt: TGTGCCAGCAGTGTTAGGAGTGTTGACGGCCAAAATGACATTCAGTACTTC

d_call: NA
cdr3_length: 12
v_call: TRBV7-3
clone_size: NA
j_call: TRBJ1-1
cdr3_aa: CASSFEGAEAFF
cdr3_nt: TGTGCCAGCAGCTTCGAGGGGGCTGAAGCTTTCTTT

d_call: NA
cdr3_length: 14
v_call: TRBV7-2
clone_size: NA
j_call: TRBJ2-7
cdr3_aa: CASSLRQESYEQYF
cdr3_nt: TGTGCCAGCAGCCTACGACAGGAGTCCTACGAGCAGTACTTC

d_call: NA
cdr3_length: 14
v_call: TRBV2
clone_size: NA
j_call: TRBJ2-7
cdr3_aa: CASSTGGYSYEQYF
cdr3_nt: TGTGCCAGCAGTACGGGGGGCTACTCCTACGAGCAGTACTTC

d_call: NA
cdr3_length: 13
v_call: TRBV7-9
clone_size: once
j_call: TRBJ1-1
cdr3_aa: CASSLRENTEAFF
cdr3_nt: TGTGCCAGCAGCTTACGGGAGAACACTGAAGCTTTCTTT

d_call: NA
cdr3_length: 15
v_call: TRBV2
clone_size: NA
j_call: TRBJ1-3
cdr3_aa: CASSLTQGSGNTIYF
cdr3_nt: TGTGCCAGCAGCTTAACACAGGGTTCTGGAAACACCATATATTTT

d_call: NA
cdr3_length: 15
v_call: TRBV29-1
clone_size: NA
j_call: TRBJ2-3
cdr3_aa: CSVGFRGGRTDTQYF
cdr3_nt: TGCAGCGTTGGGTTTAGGGGCGGCCGCACAGATACGCAGTATTTT

d_call: NA
cdr3_length: 15
v_call: TRBV7-9
clone_size: NA
j_call: TRBJ1-1
cdr3_aa: CASSLWARRVTEAFF
cdr3_nt: TGTGCCAGCAGCTTATGGGCACGGAGGGTTACTGAAGCTTTCTTT

d_call: TRBD1
cdr3_length: 12
v_call: TRBV29-1
clone_size: NA
j_call: TRBJ1-1
cdr3_aa: CSVGTGGTEAFF
cdr3_nt: TGCAGCGTTGGCACAGGGGGCACTGAAGCTTTCTTT

d_call: NA
cdr3_length: 15
v_call: TRBV4-1
clone_size: once
j_call: TRBJ2-1
cdr3_aa: CASSLREEGRNEQFF
cdr3_nt: TGCGCCAGCAGCCTACGCGAGGAGGGCCGAAATGAGCAGTTCTTC

d_call: NA
cdr3_length: 14
v_call: TRBV5-6
clone_size: NA
j_call: TRBJ2-5
cdr3_aa: CASSLLGAQETQYF
cdr3_nt: TGTGCCAGCAGCTTGCTGGGAGCTCAAGAGACCCAGTACTTC

d_call: NA
cdr3_length: 13
v_call: TRBV5-1
clone_size: NA
j_call: TRBJ2-2
cdr3_aa: CASSFRVTGELFF
cdr3_nt: TGCGCCAGCAGCTTTCGGGTTACCGGGGAGCTGTTTTTT

d_call: NA
cdr3_length: 19
v_call: TRBV7-8
clone_size: once
j_call: TRBJ2-4
cdr3_aa: CASSRNLLAATLAKNIQYF
cdr3_nt: TGTGCCAGCAGCCGGAACCTACTAGCCGCAACCTTAGCCAAAAACATTCAGTACTTC

d_call: TRBD1
cdr3_length: 12
v_call: TRBV2
clone_size: NA
j_call: TRBJ1-2
cdr3_aa: CASRPDRGGYTF
cdr3_nt: TGTGCCAGCAGACCCGACAGGGGTGGCTACACCTTC

d_call: TRBD2
cdr3_length: 18
v_call: TRBV4-2
clone_size: NA
j_call: TRBJ2-7
cdr3_aa: CASSQETGTSGSSYEQYF
cdr3_nt: TGTGCCAGCAGCCAAGAAACCGGGACTAGCGGTTCCTCCTACGAGCAGTACTTC

d_call: TRBD2
cdr3_length: 16
v_call: TRBV5-8
clone_size: NA
j_call: TRBJ2-3
cdr3_aa: CASSPVGGRSTDTQYF
cdr3_nt: TGTGCCAGCAGCCCGGTGGGCGGGAGAAGCACAGATACGCAGTATTTT

d_call: TRBD1
cdr3_length: 14
v_call: TRBV6-4
clone_size: NA
j_call: TRBJ2-7
cdr3_aa: CASSDSLGGIEQYF
cdr3_nt: TGTGCCAGCAGTGACAGTCTAGGGGGCATCGAGCAGTACTTC

d_call: NA
cdr3_length: 12
v_call: TRBV18
clone_size: NA
j_call: TRBJ1-2
cdr3_aa: CASSLRREGYTF
cdr3_nt: TGTGCCAGCTCACTCCGACGGGAAGGCTACACCTTC

d_call: NA
cdr3_length: 10
v_call: TRBV20-1
clone_size: NA
j_call: TRBJ1-4
cdr3_aa: CSASGEKLFF
cdr3_nt: TGCAGTGCTTCGGGTGAAAAACTGTTTTTT

d_call: NA
cdr3_length: 15
v_call: TRBV27
clone_size: NA
j_call: TRBJ1-5
cdr3_aa: CASRRQGYSNQPQHF
cdr3_nt: TGTGCCAGCAGAAGGCAGGGATATAGCAATCAGCCCCAGCATTTT

d_call: NA
cdr3_length: 13
v_call: TRBV5-1
clone_size: NA
j_call: TRBJ1-1
cdr3_aa: CASSLGRGAEAFF
cdr3_nt: TGCGCCAGCAGCTTGGGCAGGGGAGCTGAAGCTTTCTTT

d_call: NA
cdr3_length: 15
v_call: TRBV4-1
clone_size: NA
j_call: TRBJ2-5
cdr3_aa: CASSQTETYQETQYF
cdr3_nt: TGCGCCAGCAGCCAAACGGAGACGTACCAAGAGACCCAGTACTTC

d_call: NA
cdr3_length: 17
v_call: TRBV4-2
clone_size: NA
j_call: TRBJ2-3
cdr3_aa: CASSQALTAIYSNTQYF
cdr3_nt: TGTGCCAGCAGCCAAGCACTGACGGCAATATACAGTAATACGCAGTATTTT

d_call: TRBD1
cdr3_length: 15
v_call: TRBV10-3
clone_size: once
j_call: TRBJ1-3
cdr3_aa: CATRTGGRSGNTIYF
cdr3_nt: TGTGCCACCAGAACAGGGGGAAGATCTGGAAACACCATATATTTT

d_call: TRBD1
cdr3_length: 13
v_call: TRBV18
clone_size: NA
j_call: TRBJ2-7
cdr3_aa: CASSADRDYEQYF
cdr3_nt: TGTGCCAGCTCAGCAGACAGGGACTACGAGCAGTACTTC

d_call: NA
cdr3_length: 13
v_call: TRBV7-9
clone_size: NA
j_call: TRBJ2-7
cdr3_aa: CASSRTGTYEQYF
cdr3_nt: TGTGCCAGCAGCCGTACAGGGACCTACGAGCAGTACTTC

d_call: NA
cdr3_length: 16
v_call: TRBV18
clone_size: NA
j_call: TRBJ1-1
cdr3_aa: CASSPRRVPDSPEAFF
cdr3_nt: TGTGCCAGCTCACCCAGGCGGGTCCCAGATTCTCCTGAAGCTTTCTTT

d_call: NA
cdr3_length: 11
v_call: TRBV13
clone_size: NA
j_call: TRBJ1-2
cdr3_aa: CASRRDYGYTF
cdr3_nt: TGTGCCAGCAGGCGTGACTATGGCTACACCTTC

d_call: NA
cdr3_length: 13
v_call: TRBV19
clone_size: NA
j_call: TRBJ1-1
cdr3_aa: CASSRQTNTEAFF
cdr3_nt: TGTGCCAGTAGTAGGCAGACAAACACTGAAGCTTTCTTT

d_call: NA
cdr3_length: 15
v_call: TRBV13
clone_size: NA
j_call: TRBJ2-3
cdr3_aa: CASSPDGGSTDTQYF
cdr3_nt: TGTGCCAGCAGCCCGGACGGAGGGAGCACAGATACGCAGTATTTT

d_call: NA
cdr3_length: 11
v_call: TRBV2
clone_size: medium-sized
j_call: TRBJ1-1
cdr3_aa: CASSRNTEAFF
cdr3_nt: TGTGCCAGTAGCAGGAACACTGAAGCTTTCTTT

d_call: TRBD1
cdr3_length: 16
v_call: TRBV27
clone_size: NA
j_call: TRBJ2-2
cdr3_aa: CASSRLGQMNTGELFF
cdr3_nt: TGTGCCAGCAGTCGTTTGGGACAGATGAACACCGGGGAGCTGTTTTTT

d_call: NA
cdr3_length: 15
v_call: TRBV5-1
clone_size: NA
j_call: TRBJ1-3
cdr3_aa: CASSLDRVAGNTIYF
cdr3_nt: TGCGCCAGCAGCTTGGATCGGGTGGCTGGAAACACCATATATTTT

d_call: NA
cdr3_length: 13
v_call: TRBV28
clone_size: NA
j_call: TRBJ2-5
cdr3_aa: CASSLGTEETQYF
cdr3_nt: TGTGCCAGCAGTTTAGGAACAGAGGAGACCCAGTACTTC

d_call: NA
cdr3_length: 15
v_call: TRBV5-1
clone_size: NA
j_call: TRBJ1-3
cdr3_aa: CASRPSGADGNTIYF
cdr3_nt: TGCGCCAGCAGGCCCTCAGGGGCGGACGGAAACACCATATATTTT